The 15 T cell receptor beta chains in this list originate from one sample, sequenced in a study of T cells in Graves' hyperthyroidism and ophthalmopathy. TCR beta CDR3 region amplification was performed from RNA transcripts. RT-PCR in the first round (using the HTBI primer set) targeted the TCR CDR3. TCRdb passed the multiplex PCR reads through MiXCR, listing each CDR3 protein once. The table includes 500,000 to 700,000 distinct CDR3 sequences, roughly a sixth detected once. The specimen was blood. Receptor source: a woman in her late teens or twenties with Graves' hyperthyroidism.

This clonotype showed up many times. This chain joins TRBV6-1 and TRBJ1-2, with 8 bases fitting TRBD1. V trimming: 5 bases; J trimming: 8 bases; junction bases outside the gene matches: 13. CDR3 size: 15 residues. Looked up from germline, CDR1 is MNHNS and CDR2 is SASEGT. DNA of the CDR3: TGTGCCAGCAGTCACGGACAGGGCCTATCAAAAGGCTACACCTTC. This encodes CASSHGQGLSKGYTF.

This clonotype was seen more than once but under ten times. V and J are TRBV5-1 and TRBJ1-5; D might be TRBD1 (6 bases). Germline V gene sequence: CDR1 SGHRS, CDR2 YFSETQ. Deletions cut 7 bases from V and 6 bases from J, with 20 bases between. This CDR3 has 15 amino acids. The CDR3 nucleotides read TGCGCCAGCCGCTACTTCGACAGGCTGGGTCAGCCCCAGCATTTT. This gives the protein CASRYFDRLGQPQHF.

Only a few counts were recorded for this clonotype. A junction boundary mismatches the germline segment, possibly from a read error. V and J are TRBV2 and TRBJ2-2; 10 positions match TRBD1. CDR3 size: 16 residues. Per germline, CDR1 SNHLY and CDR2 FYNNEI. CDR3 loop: CASSFTGQGWTEELFF. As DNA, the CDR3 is TGTGCCAGCAGCTTTACGGGACAGGGGTGGACCGAGGAGCTGTTTTTT. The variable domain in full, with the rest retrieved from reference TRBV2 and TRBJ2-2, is EPEVTQTPSHQVTQMGQEVILRCVPISNHLYFYWYRQILGQKVEFLVSFYNNEISEKSEIFDDQFSVERPDGSNFTLKIRSTKLEDSAMYFCASSFTGQGWTEELFFGEGSRLTVL.

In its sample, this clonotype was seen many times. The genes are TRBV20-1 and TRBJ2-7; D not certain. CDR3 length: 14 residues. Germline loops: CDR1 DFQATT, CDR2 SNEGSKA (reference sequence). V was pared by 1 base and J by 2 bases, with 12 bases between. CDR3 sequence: CSARGSRSPYEQYF. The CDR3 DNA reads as TGCAGTGCTAGAGGGTCCAGGTCGCCCTACGAGCAGTACTTC.

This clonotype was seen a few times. This CDR3 reads CASSYTERGKLFF. The CDR3 DNA reads as TGTGCCAGCAGTTATACGGAGAGGGGAAAACTGTTTTTT. The chain links TRBV6-2 or TRBV6-3 to TRBJ1-4; tentative D call: TRBD1 (5 bases). Germline V gene lookup returns CDR1 MNHEY and CDR2 SVGEGT. V lost 3 bases and J lost 10, with 12 bases in between. The length of the CDR3 is 13 residues.

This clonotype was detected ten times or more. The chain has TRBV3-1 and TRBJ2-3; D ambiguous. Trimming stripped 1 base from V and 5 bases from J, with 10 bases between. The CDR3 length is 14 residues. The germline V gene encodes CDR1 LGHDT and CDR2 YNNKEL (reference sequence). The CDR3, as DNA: TGTGCCAGCAGCCAAGTCGACTCCCGAGATACGCAGTATTTT. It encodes CASSQVDSRDTQYF.

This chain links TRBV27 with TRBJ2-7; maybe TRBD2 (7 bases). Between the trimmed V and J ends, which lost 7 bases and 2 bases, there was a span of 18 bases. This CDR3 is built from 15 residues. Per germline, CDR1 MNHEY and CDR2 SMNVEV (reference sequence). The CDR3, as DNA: TGTGCCAGCACTCCTTTAGGCGGGGGCCCCTACGAGCAGTACTTC. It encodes CASTPLGGGPYEQYF.

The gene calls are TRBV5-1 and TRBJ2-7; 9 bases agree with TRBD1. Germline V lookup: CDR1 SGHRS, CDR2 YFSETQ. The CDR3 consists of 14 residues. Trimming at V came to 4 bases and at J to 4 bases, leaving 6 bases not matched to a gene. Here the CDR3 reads CASSMGQGGYEQYF. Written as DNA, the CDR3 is TGCGCCAGCAGCATGGGACAGGGAGGGTACGAGCAGTACTTC.

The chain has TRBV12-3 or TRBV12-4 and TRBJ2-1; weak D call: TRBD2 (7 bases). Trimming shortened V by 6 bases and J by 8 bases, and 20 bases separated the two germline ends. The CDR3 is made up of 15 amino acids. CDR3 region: CASRQVGGGGYEQFF. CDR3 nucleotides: TGTGCCAGCAGACAAGTGGGGGGGGGCGGCTATGAGCAGTTCTTC.

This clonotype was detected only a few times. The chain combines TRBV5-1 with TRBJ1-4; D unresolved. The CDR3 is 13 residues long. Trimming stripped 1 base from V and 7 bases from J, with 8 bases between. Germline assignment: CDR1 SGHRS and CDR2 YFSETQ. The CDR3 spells CASSLFAGEKLFF. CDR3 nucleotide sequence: TGCGCCAGCAGCTTGTTCGCGGGTGAAAAACTGTTTTTT.

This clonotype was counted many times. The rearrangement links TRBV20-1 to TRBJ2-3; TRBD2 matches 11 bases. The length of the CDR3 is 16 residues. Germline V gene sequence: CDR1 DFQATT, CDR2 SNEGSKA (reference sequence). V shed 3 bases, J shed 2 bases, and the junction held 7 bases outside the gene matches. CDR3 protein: CSASLPSGGHTDTQYF. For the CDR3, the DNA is TGCAGTGCTAGTTTACCTAGCGGGGGGCACACAGATACGCAGTATTTT.

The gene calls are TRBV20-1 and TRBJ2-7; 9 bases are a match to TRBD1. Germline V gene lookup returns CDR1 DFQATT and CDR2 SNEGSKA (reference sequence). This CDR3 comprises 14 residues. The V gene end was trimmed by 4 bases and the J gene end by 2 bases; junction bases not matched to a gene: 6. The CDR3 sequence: CSAMGQGFPYEQYF. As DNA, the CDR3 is TGCAGTGCTATGGGACAGGGTTTCCCCTACGAGCAGTACTTC.

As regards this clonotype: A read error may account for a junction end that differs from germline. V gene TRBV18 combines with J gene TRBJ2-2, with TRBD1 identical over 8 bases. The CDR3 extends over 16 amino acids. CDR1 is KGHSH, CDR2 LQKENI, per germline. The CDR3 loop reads CASSLRDRIDTRELFF. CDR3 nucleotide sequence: TGTGCCAGCTCACTCCGGGACAGGATTGACACCCGGGAGCTGTTTTTT.

The CDR3: CASSHEASSGGTEAFF. The CDR3 nucleotides are TGTGCCAGCAGCCATGAGGCGAGTTCCGGCGGCACTGAAGCTTTCTTT. The rearrangement links TRBV7-6 to TRBJ1-1; D gene ambiguous. CDR1 is SGHVS, CDR2 FNYEAQ, per germline. The CDR3 totals 16 residues. Trimming stripped 5 bases from V and 4 bases from J, with 20 bases between.

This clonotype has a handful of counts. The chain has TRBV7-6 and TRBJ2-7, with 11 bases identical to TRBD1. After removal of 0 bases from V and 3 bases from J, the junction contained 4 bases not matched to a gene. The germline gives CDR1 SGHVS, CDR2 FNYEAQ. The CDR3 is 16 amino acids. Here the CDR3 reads CASSLAGTGGNYEQYF. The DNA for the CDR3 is TGTGCCAGCAGCTTAGCCGGGACAGGGGGGAACTACGAGCAGTACTTC.